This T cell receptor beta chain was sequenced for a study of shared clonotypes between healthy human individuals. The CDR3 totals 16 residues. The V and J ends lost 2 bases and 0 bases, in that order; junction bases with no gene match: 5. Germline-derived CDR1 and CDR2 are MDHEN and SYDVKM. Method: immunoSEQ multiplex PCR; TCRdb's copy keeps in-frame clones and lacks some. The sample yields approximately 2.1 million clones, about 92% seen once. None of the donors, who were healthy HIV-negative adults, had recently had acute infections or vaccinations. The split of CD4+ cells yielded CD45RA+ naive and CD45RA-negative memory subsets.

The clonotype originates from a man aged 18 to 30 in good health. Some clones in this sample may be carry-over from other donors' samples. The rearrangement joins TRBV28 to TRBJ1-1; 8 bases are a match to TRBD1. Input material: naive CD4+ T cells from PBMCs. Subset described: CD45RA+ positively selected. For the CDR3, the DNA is TGTGCCAGCAGTTTACCTCGGACAGGGCTGAACACTGAAGCTTTCTTT. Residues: CASSLPRTGLNTEAFF. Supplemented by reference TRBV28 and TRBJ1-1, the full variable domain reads DVKVTQSSRYLVKRTGEKVFLECVQDMDHENMFWYRQDPGLGLRLIYFSYDVKMKEKGDIPEGYSVSREKKERFSLILESASTNQTSMYLCASSLPRTGLNTEAFFGQGTRLTVV.